A single sample is the source of the 18 T cell receptor beta chains below, sequenced in a study of T cell responses to AZD1222 COVID-19 vaccine. Here immunoSEQ multiplex PCR was the method, and the copy in TCRdb shows in-frame clones only, minus some. The repertoire includes some 150,000 clones, roughly 90% of them detected once, and 1.9% sits in the top ten. This sample comprised peripheral blood, obtained 28 days after the second AZD1222 dose. The origin of the receptors is an adult who received the AZD1222 COVID-19 vaccine.

The rearrangement uses TRBV9 and TRBJ2-2, with a possible D match to TRBD2 (5 bases). The CDR3 consists of 14 residues. The V gene's germline CDR1 is SGDLS and CDR2 YYNGEE. Trimming shortened V by 3 bases and J by 8 bases, and 14 bases separated the two germline ends. The CDR3 region has the DNA TGTGCCAGCAGCGGGCAGTCCCGCGGGGGGGAGCTGTTTTTT. Its translation: CASSGQSRGGELFF.

The chain carries TRBV12-3 or TRBV12-4 and TRBJ2-1; weak D call: TRBD2 (5 bases). Trimming removed 7 bases from V and 6 bases from J, with 10 bases in between. There are 12 residues in the CDR3. CDR3 loop: CASNEGTNEQFF. CDR3 sequence (DNA): TGTGCCAGCAACGAGGGTACCAATGAGCAGTTCTTC.

The chain uses TRBV15 and TRBJ1-5, with D hard to call. Between the trimmed V and J ends, which lost 4 bases and 4 bases, there was a span of 8 bases. CDR3 length equals 13 residues. Germline V gives CDR1 LNHNV, CDR2 YYDKDF (reference sequence). The CDR3: CATSMLQNQPQHF. The CDR3 bases are TGTGCCACCAGCATGCTTCAGAATCAGCCCCAGCATTTT.

The chain has TRBV10-3 and TRBJ2-3; D tentatively fits TRBD1 or TRBD2 (5 bases each). CDR1 and CDR2 (germline): ENHRY, SYGVKD. V was clipped by 5 bases and J by 0 bases, with 9 bases between them. This CDR3 region has 14 residues. The CDR3 nucleotides read TGTGCCATCAGTCCGGGACCCAGCACAGATACGCAGTATTTT. Translated: CAISPGPSTDTQYF.

The chain links TRBV7-2 to TRBJ2-7, with D perhaps matching TRBD2 (5 bases). The V end was cut by 1 base, the J end by 6 bases, with 16 bases between. The CDR3 has 15 amino acids. Germline values: CDR1 SGHTA, CDR2 FQGNSA. The CDR3: CASSLERAGRGEQYF. CDR3 coding DNA: TGTGCCAGCAGCTTAGAGAGGGCAGGTCGTGGCGAGCAGTACTTC.

The chain recombines TRBV7-6 with TRBJ2-3; D may correspond to TRBD1 or TRBD2 (6 bases each). This CDR3 contains 17 residues. Per germline, CDR1 SGHVS and CDR2 FNYEAQ. V shed 0 bases and J shed 4 bases, with 17 bases lying between them. CDR3 protein: CASSLARVGGGADTQYF. The CDR3 nucleotides are TGTGCCAGCAGCTTAGCGCGGGTAGGGGGAGGCGCAGATACGCAGTATTTT. The variable domain in full, with the rest retrieved from reference TRBV7-6 and TRBJ2-3, is GAGVSQSPRYKVTKRGQDVALRCDPISGHVSLYWYRQALGQGPEFLTYFNYEAQQDKSGLPNDRFSAERPEGSISTLTIQRTEQRDSAMYRCASSLARVGGGADTQYFGPGTRLTVL.

The V and J genes are TRBV7-2 and TRBJ1-1, with D unresolved. V was cut by 4 bases and J by 7 bases, with 16 bases left in between. Germline loops: CDR1 SGHTA, CDR2 FQGNSA. There are 14 residues in the CDR3. This CDR3 reads CASSSPLSTGEAFF. CDR3 nucleotide sequence: TGTGCCAGCAGCTCCCCCCTTTCGACGGGTGAAGCTTTCTTT.

This rearrangement joins TRBV10-1 to TRBJ2-1; the D gene is possibly TRBD2 (6 bases). The V and J ends lost 6 bases and 6 bases respectively, with 9 bases between them. The CDR3 covers 12 residues. Germline V CDR1 and CDR2: WNHNN, SYGVQD (reference sequence). The CDR3 DNA follows: TGCGCCAGCAGCTTGGAGGGCAATGAGCAGTTCTTC. This codes for CASSLEGNEQFF.

The chain is built from TRBV2 and TRBJ1-1; 11 nucleotides agree with TRBD1. Trimming cost V 1 base and J 13 bases; bases outside gene matches: 5. CDR1 and CDR2 from the germline V gene are SNHLY and FYNNEI. The CDR3 extends over 13 amino acids. The chain's CDR3 is CASSEGTGGLYFF. The CDR3 DNA sequence: TGTGCCAGCAGTGAAGGGACAGGGGGCTTATATTTCTTT.

The chain combines TRBV5-1 with TRBJ2-3; no reliable D call. CDR3 size: 12 residues. Germline V CDR1 and CDR2: SGHRS, YFSETQ. V gave up 0 bases and J gave up 5 bases, with 4 bases separating them. The CDR3 nucleotides are TGCGCCAGCAGCTTGGACCAAGATACGCAGTATTTT. Amino acids: CASSLDQDTQYF.

The J gene is TRBJ1-5, the V gene TRBV27, with 8 bases that match TRBD1. This CDR3 spans 14 amino acids. Unmatched junction bases numbered 7, after V lost 8 bases and J lost 4 bases. Germline CDR1 is MNHEY and CDR2 is SMNVEV (reference sequence). In DNA form, the CDR3 reads TGTGCCAGCCAAGGACAGGGTGGAAATCAGCCCCAGCATTTT. The encoded protein is CASQGQGGNQPQHF.

The rearrangement joins TRBV4-1 to TRBJ1-1, with TRBD1 as a possible D gene (5 bases). Trimming pared 3 bases from V and 1 base from J, leaving 9 bases between. CDR1 is MGHRA, CDR2 YSYEKL, per germline. The CDR3 is made up of 14 amino acids. This chain's CDR3 is CASSQAGGNTEAFF. The DNA of the CDR3 is TGCGCCAGCAGCCAGGCTGGGGGGAACACTGAAGCTTTCTTT.

This clone was found a few times. The chain recombines TRBV6-4 with TRBJ2-7; D is unresolved. The CDR3 sequence is 16 residues long. Germline lookup yields CDR1 MRHNA and CDR2 SNTAGT. V lost 10 bases, J lost 0 bases, and 22 bases lay in between. CDR3 in amino acids: CAMSPPGRPLSYEQYF. In DNA form, the CDR3 reads TGTGCCATGTCACCACCAGGCAGGCCTCTCTCCTACGAGCAGTACTTC.

The V gene is TRBV11-2, the J gene TRBJ1-2; no clear D gene. This CDR3 has 14 residues. Trimming pared 5 bases from V and 1 base from J, leaving 11 bases between. Germline V gene data show CDR1 as SGHAT and CDR2 as FQNNGV. The CDR3 nucleotides are TGTGCCAGCAGCCCCAATGAGTTTAACTATGGCTACACCTTC. It codes for CASSPNEFNYGYTF.

V usage is TRBV5-5 and J usage is TRBJ2-5; D is unresolved. CDR1 and CDR2 (germline): SGHKS, YYEKEE (reference sequence). Trimming took off 5 bases at V and 1 base at J, with 9 bases between the two ends. There are 13 residues in the CDR3. CDR3 protein: CASRPGLQETQYF. Here the CDR3 DNA reads TGTGCCAGCAGACCGGGCCTCCAAGAGACCCAGTACTTC.

The rearrangement joins TRBV19 to TRBJ1-2, with a weak D call TRBD1 (6 bases). The ends were cut back, 6 bases at V and 3 bases at J, with 14 bases in the middle. CDR1 and CDR2 from the germline V gene are LNHDA and SQIVND (reference sequence). The CDR3 runs to 14 residues. CDR3 sequence (DNA): TGTGCCAGTAGAAGACAGGTAGGGGACTATGGCTACACCTTC. Its protein is CASRRQVGDYGYTF.

This chain joins TRBV3-1 (or the pseudogene TRBV3-2) and TRBJ1-6; D gene ambiguous. The germline V gene has CDR1 LGHDT and CDR2 YNNKEL (reference sequence). V was clipped by 4 bases and J by 9 bases, with 13 bases between them. CDR3 length: 14 residues. The CDR3 protein is CASSPGLGGSPLHF. The CDR3 nucleotides are TGTGCCAGCAGCCCGGGCCTCGGAGGTTCACCCCTCCACTTT.

CDR3 DNA: TGTGCCAGCAGCCAAGATCAAGTAGCGGGAGTAGGTACCGGGGAGCTGTTTTTT. Translation: CASSQDQVAGVGTGELFF. The genes are TRBV3-1 (or the pseudogene TRBV3-2) and TRBJ2-2; 9 bases line up with TRBD2. The CDR3 sequence is 18 residues long. The trim removed 0 bases at V and 5 bases at J, leaving 10 bases unmatched. Germline lookup yields CDR1 LGHDT and CDR2 YNNKEL (reference sequence).